This T cell receptor (beta chain) was captured by sequencing in a study of cytomegalovirus exposure and HLA in healthy donors. CDR3 length: 15 amino acids. V lost 8 bases and J lost 4, with 20 bases in between. CDR1 and CDR2 (germline): SEHNR, FQNEAQ (reference sequence). Comment on this clone: Its target is unknown.

Study-level points and caveats: Cytomegalovirus association was assigned to over 150 TCR beta chains. Common viral pathogens seemed to be connected with several of the most significant clusters, according to a later analysis.

Both 60 Vbeta primers and 13 Jbeta primers went into the PCR. The method was immunoSEQ multiplex PCR; TCRdb's version includes in-frame clones alone and lacks a portion of them. The sample contains around 190,000 clones, 79% of which appear only once. This TCR was recovered from a woman younger than 35 in good health and CMV-seronegative. Sequenced input: PBMCs. V usage is TRBV7-9 and J usage is TRBJ1-1, with D perhaps matching TRBD1 (5 bases). The chain's CDR3 is CASARRAGRGTEAFF. The CDR3, as DNA: TGTGCCAGCGCCAGAAGGGCAGGGAGGGGCACTGAAGCTTTCTTT.